This TCR beta chain came from a study of cytomegalovirus exposure and HLA in healthy donors. Study results and limitations: The likely explanation for a cluster of highly shared sequence variants was sequencing artifact. In a later analysis, TCR beta V- and J-gene trimming was associated with a missense DCLRE1C variant. TCR beta V segments were, for the most part, productive about 87% or about 30% of the time in an earlier analysis. Reports indicate that TCR beta sequences accurately predicted the HLA-A and HLA-B alleles of most subjects.

Note on this clone: What it binds is not known.

Primers: 60 Vbeta forward and 13 Jbeta reverse. The method was immunoSEQ multiplex PCR; TCRdb's version includes in-frame clones alone and lacks a portion of them. The table records 200,000 or so clones, more than 75% of them present only once. V was shortened by 3 bases and J by 8 bases, with 11 bases between the two germline ends. In germline, CDR1 is MDHEN, CDR2 SYDVKM. The CDR3 loop spans 13 amino acids. The source material was PBMCs. The sequence was obtained from a man between 25 and 39 years old in good health and CMV-seronegative. The chain employs TRBV28 and TRBJ2-1; D unclear. The CDR3 DNA follows: TGTGCCAGCAGTTTTTTGGTACGCGATGAGCAGTTCTTC. Amino acid sequence: CASSFLVRDEQFF.